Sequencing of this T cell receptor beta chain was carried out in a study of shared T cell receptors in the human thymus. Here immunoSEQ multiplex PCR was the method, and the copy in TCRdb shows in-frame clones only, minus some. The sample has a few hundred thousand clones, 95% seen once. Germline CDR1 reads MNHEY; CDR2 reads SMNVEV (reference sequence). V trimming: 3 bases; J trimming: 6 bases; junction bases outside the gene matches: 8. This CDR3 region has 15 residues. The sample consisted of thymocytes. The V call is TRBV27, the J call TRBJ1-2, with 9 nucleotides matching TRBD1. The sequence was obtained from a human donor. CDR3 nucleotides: TGTGCCAGCAGTTTGAGGGACAGGGTCTTCGATGGCTACACCTTC. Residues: CASSLRDRVFDGYTF.